This T cell receptor (beta chain) was obtained from a study of patients and donors after allogeneic stem cell transplantation. Germline CDR1 is LGHNA and CDR2 is YNFKEQ. The CDR3 is 16 residues long. The V segment lost 3 bases and the J segment 7 bases; nucleotides outside the gene matches: 6. TCRdb re-analysed the RT-PCR reads in MiXCR, keeping a single row per CDR3 protein. Of more than 150,000 distinct CDR3 sequences in the sample, approximately 24% are singletons; the top ten hold approximately 26%. The V call is TRBV4-2, the J call TRBJ2-1; TRBD2 aligns across 13 bases. Material: blood, either unsorted or a sorted T cell fraction (not recorded which). The receptor comes from a human donor who was either an allogeneic HSCT recipient or a stem cell or donor lymphocyte infusion donor (not recorded which). It is not recorded whose cells these are; they may come from a transplant donor. The CDR3 spells CASSQDMGLAGNEQFF. The CDR3 DNA sequence: TGTGCCAGCAGCCAGGACATGGGACTAGCGGGGAATGAGCAGTTCTTC.